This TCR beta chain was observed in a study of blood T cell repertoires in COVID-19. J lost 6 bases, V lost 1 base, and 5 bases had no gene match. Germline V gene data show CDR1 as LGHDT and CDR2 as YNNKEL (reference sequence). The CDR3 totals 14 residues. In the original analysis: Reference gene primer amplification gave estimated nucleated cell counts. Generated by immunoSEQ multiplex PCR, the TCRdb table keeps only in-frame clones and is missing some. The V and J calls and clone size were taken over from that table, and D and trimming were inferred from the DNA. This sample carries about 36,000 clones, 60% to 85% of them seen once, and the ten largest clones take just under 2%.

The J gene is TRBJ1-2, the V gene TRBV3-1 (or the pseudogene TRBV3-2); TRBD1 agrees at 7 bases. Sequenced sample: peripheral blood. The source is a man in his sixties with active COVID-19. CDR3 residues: CASSQVSGGNGYTF. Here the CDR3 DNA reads TGTGCCAGCAGCCAAGTCTCAGGGGGAAATGGCTACACCTTC.